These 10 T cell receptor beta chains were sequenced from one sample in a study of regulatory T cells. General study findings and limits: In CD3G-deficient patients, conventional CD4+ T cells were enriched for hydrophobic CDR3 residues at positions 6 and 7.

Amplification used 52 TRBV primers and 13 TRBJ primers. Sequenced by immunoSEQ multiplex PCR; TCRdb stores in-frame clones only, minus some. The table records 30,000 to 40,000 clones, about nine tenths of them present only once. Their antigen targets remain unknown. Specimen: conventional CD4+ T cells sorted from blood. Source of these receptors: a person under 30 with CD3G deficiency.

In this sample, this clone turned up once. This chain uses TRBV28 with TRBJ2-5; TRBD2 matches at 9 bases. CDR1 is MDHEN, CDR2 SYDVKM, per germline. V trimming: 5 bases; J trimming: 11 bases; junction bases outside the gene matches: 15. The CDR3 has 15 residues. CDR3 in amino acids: CASSKGGRAGMEQYF. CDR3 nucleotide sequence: TGTGCCAGCAGTAAGGGCGGGAGGGCCGGAATGGAGCAGTACTTC. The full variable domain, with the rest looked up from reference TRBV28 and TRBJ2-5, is DVKVTQSSRYLVKRTGEKVFLECVQDMDHENMFWYRQDPGLGLRLIYFSYDVKMKEKGDIPEGYSVSREKKERFSLILESASTNQTSMYLCASSKGGRAGMEQYFGPGTRLLVL.

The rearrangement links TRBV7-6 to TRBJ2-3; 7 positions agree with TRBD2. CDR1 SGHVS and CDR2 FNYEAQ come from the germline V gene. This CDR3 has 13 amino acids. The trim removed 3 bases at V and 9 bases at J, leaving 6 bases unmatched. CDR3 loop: CASSFGGRETQYF. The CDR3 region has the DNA TGTGCCAGCAGCTTTGGGGGGAGGGAGACGCAGTATTTT.

CDR3 nucleotide sequence: TGTGCCAGCAGGTATACAGGGTATCAGCCCCAGCATTTT. This gives the protein CASRYTGYQPQHF. The chain links TRBV6-1 to TRBJ1-5; weak D call: TRBD1 (6 bases). Germline assignment: CDR1 MNHNS and CDR2 SASEGT. V lost 6 bases to trimming and J lost 5 bases, with 11 bases between them. This CDR3 is 13 amino acids long.

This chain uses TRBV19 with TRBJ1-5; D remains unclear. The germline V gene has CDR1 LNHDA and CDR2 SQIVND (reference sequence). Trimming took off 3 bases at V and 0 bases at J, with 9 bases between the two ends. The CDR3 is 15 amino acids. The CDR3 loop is CASSIGSYSNQPQHF. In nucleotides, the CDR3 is TGTGCCAGTAGTATCGGCAGTTATAGCAATCAGCCCCAGCATTTT.

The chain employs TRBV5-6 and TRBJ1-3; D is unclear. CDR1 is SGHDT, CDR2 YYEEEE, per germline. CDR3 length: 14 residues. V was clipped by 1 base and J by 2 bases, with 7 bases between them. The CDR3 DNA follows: TGTGCCAGCAGCTTGCATAGGGCTGGAAACACCATATATTTT. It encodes CASSLHRAGNTIYF.

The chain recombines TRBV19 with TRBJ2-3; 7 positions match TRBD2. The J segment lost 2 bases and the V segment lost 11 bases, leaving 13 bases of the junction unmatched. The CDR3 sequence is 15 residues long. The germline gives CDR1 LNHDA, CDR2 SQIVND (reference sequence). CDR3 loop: CASRAGAGITDTQYF. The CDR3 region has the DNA TGTGCCTCCCGGGCGGGAGCGGGGATCACAGATACGCAGTATTTT. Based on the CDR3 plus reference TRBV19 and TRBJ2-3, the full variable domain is DGGITQSPKYLFRKEGQNVTLSCEQNLNHDAMYWYRQDPGQGLRLIYYSQIVNDFQKGDIAEGYSVSREKKESFPLTVTSAQKNPTAFYLCASRAGAGITDTQYFGPGTRLTVL.

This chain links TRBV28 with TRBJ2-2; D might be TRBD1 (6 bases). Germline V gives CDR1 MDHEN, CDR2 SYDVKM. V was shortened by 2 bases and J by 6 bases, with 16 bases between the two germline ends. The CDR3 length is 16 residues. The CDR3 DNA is TGTGCCAGCAGTTTAGGAGGTCGGACAGCCTCCGGGGAGCTGTTTTTT. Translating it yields CASSLGGRTASGELFF.

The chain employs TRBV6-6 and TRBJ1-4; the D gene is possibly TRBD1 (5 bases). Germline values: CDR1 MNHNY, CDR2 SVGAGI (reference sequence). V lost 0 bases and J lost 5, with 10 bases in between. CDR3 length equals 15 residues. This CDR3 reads CASSYSGDPNEKLFF. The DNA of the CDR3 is TGTGCCAGCAGTTACTCAGGGGACCCCAATGAAAAACTGTTTTTT.

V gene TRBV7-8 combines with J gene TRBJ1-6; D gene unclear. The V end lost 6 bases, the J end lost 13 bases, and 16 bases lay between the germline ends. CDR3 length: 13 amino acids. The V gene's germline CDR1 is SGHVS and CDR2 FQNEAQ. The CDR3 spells CASSRDPQAPLHF. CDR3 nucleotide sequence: TGTGCCAGCAGTCGAGACCCGCAAGCGCCCCTCCACTTT.

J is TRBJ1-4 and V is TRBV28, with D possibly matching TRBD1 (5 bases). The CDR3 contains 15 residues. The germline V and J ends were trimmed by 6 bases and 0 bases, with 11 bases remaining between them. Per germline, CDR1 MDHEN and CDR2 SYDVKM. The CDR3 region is CASSPGGATNEKLFF. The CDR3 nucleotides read TGTGCCAGCAGCCCCGGGGGTGCAACTAATGAAAAACTGTTTTTT.